This T cell receptor (beta chain) was captured by sequencing in a study of T-cell reconstitution after alpha-beta-depleted transplantation in children. Unique molecular identifiers were incorporated during preparation of the TCRbeta library. TCRdb analysed the PCR reads with MiXCR anew, one entry per CDR3 protein. The table includes over 300,000 distinct CDR3 sequences, about 9.3% detected once. V gave up 6 bases and J gave up 6 bases, with 15 bases separating them. The CDR3 spans 13 residues. V and J are TRBV12-3 or TRBV12-4 and TRBJ2-7; the D is unclear. Sequencing was performed on PBMCs from the stem cell graft donor, taken from the stem cell graft. The clonotype comes from a human donor who donated a stem cell graft to a child with acute lymphoblastic leukemia. CDR3 sequence (DNA): TGTGCCAGCAGCCGAACCCCCATCTCCGAGCAGTACTTC. It encodes CASSRTPISEQYF.